What follows are 27 T cell receptor beta chains derived from one specimen sequenced in a study of regulatory T cells in long-lasting Graves disease. Arm-PCR of CDR3 regions and iRepertoire HTBI primers were the basis on which TCR beta libraries were built. One entry per CDR3 protein, called by TCRdb with MiXCR from the multiplex PCR reads. Among roughly 220,000 distinct CDR3 sequences, about a sixth were seen once, and the ten largest hold roughly 23%. The time point: newly diagnosed GD, antithyroid drugs for less than 3 months. Making the TCR library involved RNA that had been extracted from PBMCs. The sample here was peripheral blood mononuclear cells (PBMCs), taken at new diagnosis, from a patient treated with antithyroid drugs. These receptors all come from a female donor with Graves disease.

The table lists this clonotype with many counts. The chain recombines TRBV29-1 with TRBJ1-5; weak D call: TRBD1 (5 bases). Trimming removed 5 bases from V and 2 bases from J, with 13 bases in between. Germline loops: CDR1 SQVTM, CDR2 ANQGSEA. The CDR3 extends over 14 amino acids. The CDR3 spells CSVRAGPGNQPQHF. The DNA for the CDR3 is TGCAGCGTTCGAGCGGGGCCCGGCAATCAGCCCCAGCATTTT.

This clonotype was counted at least ten times. The chain joins TRBV7-9 to TRBJ2-1; possibly TRBD1 for D (5 bases). Germline V gene sequence: CDR1 SEHNR, CDR2 FQNEAQ (reference sequence). The CDR3 has 12 residues. V gave up 1 base and J gave up 7 bases, with 5 bases separating them. CDR3 in amino acids: CASSLDRNEQFF. For the CDR3, the DNA is TGTGCCAGCAGCTTAGACAGGAATGAGCAGTTCTTC.

This chain uses TRBV18 with TRBJ2-3; D is tentatively TRBD1 or TRBD2 (5 bases each). Trimming stripped 5 bases from V and 3 bases from J, with 18 bases between. Germline V gene data show CDR1 as KGHSH and CDR2 as LQKENI. The CDR3 is 16 residues long. The CDR3 nucleotides are TGTGCCAGCTCAACCACCGGGACGGGCAGGACAGATACGCAGTATTTT. Its protein is CASSTTGTGRTDTQYF.

This clonotype was counted only a few times. The CDR3 protein is CASSPTSGLSTDTQYF. As DNA, the CDR3 is TGCGCCAGCAGTCCAACTAGCGGGCTTAGCACAGATACGCAGTATTTT. This chain connects TRBV10-2 to TRBJ2-3; 9 nucleotides align to TRBD2. V dropped 5 bases and J dropped 0; count of bases not matched to a gene: 6. The V gene's germline CDR1 is WSHSY and CDR2 SAAADI. This CDR3 comprises 16 residues.

The chain combines TRBV2 with TRBJ2-7; D is unresolved. This CDR3 spans 15 amino acids. Trimming took 4 bases from V and 0 from J, leaving 13 bases between them. Germline assignment: CDR1 SNHLY and CDR2 FYNNEI. This chain's CDR3 is CASSGAAESSYEQYF. CDR3 nucleotide sequence: TGTGCCAGCAGTGGGGCTGCGGAAAGCTCCTACGAGCAGTACTTC.

V usage is TRBV7-6 and J usage is TRBJ1-5; a weak D match, TRBD1 (5 bases). Trimming removed 5 bases at V and 2 bases at J, with 10 bases between. The V gene's germline CDR1 is SGHVS and CDR2 FNYEAQ. The CDR3 length is 14 residues. CDR3 sequence (DNA): TGTGCCAGCAGCGGTGGGGGGGGCAATCAGCCCCAGCATTTT. Its protein product is CASSGGGGNQPQHF.

In its sample, this clonotype was seen many times. The V call is TRBV11-2, the J call TRBJ1-4, with D uncertain. Germline-derived CDR1 and CDR2 are SGHAT and FQNNGV. The CDR3 loop spans 16 amino acids. Trimming took 5 bases from V and 0 from J, leaving 13 bases between them. The CDR3 spells CASSQLWPSTNEKLFF. As DNA, the CDR3 is TGTGCCAGCAGCCAGTTATGGCCCTCAACTAATGAAAAACTGTTTTTT. The variable domain in full, with the rest retrieved from reference TRBV11-2 and TRBJ1-4, is EAGVAQSPRYKIIEKRQSVAFWCNPISGHATLYWYQQILGQGPKLLIQFQNNGVVDDSQLPKDRFSAERLKGVDSTLKIQPAKLEDSAVYLCASSQLWPSTNEKLFFGSGTQLSVL.

Comments on this clonotype: This sequence is one base from a far larger clone and is likely a read error. The V call is TRBV6-1, the J call TRBJ1-5; weak D call: TRBD1 (6 bases). CDR1 MNHNS and CDR2 SASEGT come from the germline V gene. The CDR3 totals 13 residues. The CDR3, as DNA: TGTACCATCAGGGGCTCGGACAATCAGCCCCAGCATTTT. Amino acid sequence: CTIRGSDNQPQHF.

This clonotype has ten or more counts. V usage is TRBV29-1 and J usage is TRBJ1-2; D is ambiguous. The V gene lost 6 bases and the J gene lost 6 bases, with 8 bases spanning the gap. Germline V gene sequence: CDR1 SQVTM, CDR2 ANQGSEA. The CDR3 loop spans 10 amino acids. CDR3: CSVEQNGYTF. In DNA form, the CDR3 reads TGCAGCGTCGAACAGAATGGCTACACCTTC.

This clonotype was observed at least ten times. The chain employs TRBV20-1 and TRBJ2-1; the D is unclear. Trimming took off 3 bases at V and 6 bases at J, with 9 bases between the two ends. This CDR3 contains 12 residues. Germline V gene data show CDR1 as DFQATT and CDR2 as SNEGSKA (reference sequence). This chain's CDR3 is CSARQAVNEQFF. The CDR3, as DNA: TGCAGTGCTAGGCAGGCAGTCAATGAGCAGTTCTTC.

This chain uses TRBV4-2 with TRBJ1-1; the D is unclear. Trimming cost V 0 bases and J 6 bases, with 17 bases left between them. Germline CDR1 is LGHNA and CDR2 is YNFKEQ. CDR3 length: 16 residues. This chain's CDR3 is CASSQDPASGTAEAFF. For the CDR3, the DNA is TGTGCCAGCAGCCAAGACCCAGCTTCGGGTACAGCTGAAGCTTTCTTT.

This clonotype showed up many times. This chain joins TRBV6-2 or TRBV6-3 and TRBJ1-1, with a possible D match to TRBD1 (6 bases). The CDR3 sequence is 12 residues long. V lost 5 bases to trimming and J lost 8 bases, with 12 bases between them. CDR1 and CDR2 (germline): MNHEY, SVGEGT. The CDR3 DNA sequence: TGTGCCAGCAGTGAGGGGGGGGCAGAAGCTTTCTTT. This translates into CASSEGGAEAFF.

This clonotype was observed at least ten times. J is TRBJ1-5 and V is TRBV12-5; no clear D gene. The CDR3 runs to 13 residues. Per the germline V gene, CDR1 is LGHNT and CDR2 is FRNRAP. V lost 3 bases, J lost 4 bases, and 7 bases lay in between. CDR3 in amino acids: CASGLGSNQPQHF. The CDR3 DNA reads as TGTGCTAGTGGTTTAGGATCGAATCAGCCCCAGCATTTT.

This clonotype showed up just a few times. The gene calls are TRBV27 and TRBJ1-2; no definite D call. The CDR3 length is 15 residues. V was clipped by 3 bases and J by 4 bases, with 15 bases between them. Germline V gene data show CDR1 as MNHEY and CDR2 as SMNVEV (reference sequence). CDR3 sequence: CASSFGWANGYGYTF. The CDR3 coding sequence is TGTGCCAGCAGTTTCGGGTGGGCTAACGGCTATGGCTACACCTTC.

This clonotype has at least ten counts. The CDR3 sequence is CSVRGGPIAKNIQYF. CDR3 DNA sequence: TGCAGCGTAAGAGGAGGACCAATAGCCAAAAACATTCAGTACTTC. The V call is TRBV29-1, the J call TRBJ2-4, with D possibly matching TRBD2 (5 bases). CDR1 is SQVTM and CDR2 is ANQGSEA in the germline V gene. Trimming left V 6 bases short and J 0 bases short, with 15 bases between. This CDR3 has 15 amino acids.

Many counts were recorded for this clonotype. The chain couples TRBV20-1 to TRBJ2-2, with 13 bases lining up with TRBD2. The CDR3 has 17 residues. With V trimmed by 5 bases and J by 0 bases, 6 bases remained unmatched. The germline gives CDR1 DFQATT, CDR2 SNEGSKA (reference sequence). CDR3 amino acids: CSAPGTSGDTNTGELFF. The CDR3 nucleotides read TGCAGTGCTCCGGGGACTAGCGGGGATACGAACACCGGGGAGCTGTTTTTT.

This clonotype was seen at least ten times. The V call is TRBV2, the J call TRBJ2-1; 7 bases line up with TRBD2. CDR1 SNHLY and CDR2 FYNNEI come from the germline V gene. CDR3 length: 15 residues. With V trimmed by 4 bases and J by 2 bases, 5 bases remained unmatched. CDR3 protein: CASSALAGAYNEQFF. CDR3 nucleotide sequence: TGTGCCAGCAGTGCCCTGGCGGGAGCCTACAATGAGCAGTTCTTC.

A few counts support this clonotype. CDR3 bases: TGTGCCAGCAGCTCTAGTATAGCGGTCCATCACAATGAGCAGTTCTTC. It yields the protein CASSSSIAVHHNEQFF. The J gene is TRBJ2-1, the V gene TRBV13; weak D call: TRBD2 (6 bases). Between the trimmed V and J ends, which lost 4 bases and 5 bases, there was a span of 18 bases. CDR3 size: 16 residues. In germline, CDR1 is PRHDT, CDR2 FYEKMQ (reference sequence). Using reference TRBV13 and TRBJ2-1 for the parts outside the CDR3, the full variable domain is AAGVIQSPRHLIKEKRETATLKCYPIPRHDTVYWYQQGPGQDPQFLISFYEKMQSDKGSIPDRFSAQQFSDYHSELNMSSLELGDSALYFCASSSSIAVHHNEQFFGPGTRLTVL.

Many counts were recorded for this clonotype. This chain joins TRBV12-3 or TRBV12-4 and TRBJ2-7; D is perhaps TRBD1 (5 bases). This CDR3 contains 12 residues. V was cut by 6 bases and J by 7 bases, with 13 bases left in between. Here the CDR3 DNA reads TGTGCCAGCAGAATTGGGGCGCAGGAGCAGTACTTC. Its translation: CASRIGAQEQYF.

The table lists this clonotype with many counts. The chain combines TRBV13 with TRBJ1-6; no firm D call. The germline gives CDR1 PRHDT, CDR2 FYEKMQ (reference sequence). Trimming left V 3 bases short and J 6 bases short, with 9 bases between. The CDR3 length is 14 residues. This CDR3 is CASSFGRLNSPLHF. CDR3 DNA: TGTGCCAGCAGCTTCGGAAGGCTTAATTCACCCCTCCACTTT.

J is TRBJ2-7 and V is TRBV2, with D maybe TRBD1 (5 bases). Germline V CDR1 and CDR2: SNHLY, FYNNEI. V was trimmed by 2 bases and J by 3 bases, leaving 11 bases between them. CDR3 size: 14 residues. The CDR3: CASSEPGHFYEQYF. The CDR3 DNA follows: TGTGCCAGCAGTGAACCCGGACACTTCTACGAGCAGTACTTC.

In its sample, this clonotype was seen many times. This chain joins TRBV5-1 and TRBJ2-6; D is tentatively TRBD1 or TRBD2 (6 bases each). The germline gives CDR1 SGHRS, CDR2 YFSETQ. The CDR3 covers 17 residues. V dropped 0 bases and J dropped 0 bases, with 10 bases sitting between them. For the CDR3, the DNA is TGCGCCAGCAGCTTGGAAGGGGGGATCTCTGGGGCCAACGTCCTGACTTTC. Amino acid sequence: CASSLEGGISGANVLTF.

This clonotype has a count of ten or more. The chain joins TRBV28 to TRBJ2-7, with D perhaps matching TRBD1 or TRBD2 (6 bases each). The ends were cut back, 6 bases at V and 4 bases at J, with 13 bases in the middle. The CDR3 spans 13 residues. Germline V gene lookup returns CDR1 MDHEN and CDR2 SYDVKM. CDR3 amino acids: CASRSGGWYEQYF. The CDR3 DNA follows: TGTGCCAGCAGATCCGGGGGCTGGTACGAGCAGTACTTC.

This clonotype was observed at least ten times. This sequence joins TRBV27 and TRBJ1-5; D gene uncertain. This CDR3 is built from 15 residues. Trimming stripped 6 bases from V and 0 bases from J, with 12 bases between. Germline CDR1 is MNHEY and CDR2 is SMNVEV (reference sequence). Here the CDR3 reads CASRLGLYSNQPQHF. In nucleotides, the CDR3 is TGTGCCAGCAGATTAGGGTTATATAGCAATCAGCCCCAGCATTTT.

The chain has TRBV27 and TRBJ2-7, with TRBD2 identical over 13 bases. The CDR3 has 18 amino acids. From germline, CDR1 is MNHEY and CDR2 SMNVEV (reference sequence). J was trimmed by 3 bases and V by 8 bases; bases with no gene match: 16. Written as DNA, the CDR3 is TGTGCCAGCGGTGAGTCCTCAGGACTAGCGGGAGAGGACTACGAGCAGTACTTC. Encoded protein: CASGESSGLAGEDYEQYF.

Remarks on this clonotype: A far larger clone is just one base off, so this is likely a read error. This chain uses TRBV20-1 with TRBJ2-1; 11 bases are shared with TRBD2. From germline, CDR1 is DFQATT and CDR2 SNEGSKA (reference sequence). The junction had 13 bases not matched to a gene; V was cut back by 5 bases and J by 10 bases. The CDR3 sequence is 15 residues long. In nucleotides, the CDR3 is TGCAGTGCTCCATTTACTAGCGGGAGCGGGAACGAGCAGTTCTTC. It specifies CSAPFTSGSGNEQFF.

This clonotype appeared many times. J is TRBJ1-6 and V is TRBV30; D remains unclear. From germline, CDR1 is GTSNPN and CDR2 SVGIG (reference sequence). The length of the CDR3 is 15 residues. V lost 4 bases to trimming and J lost 8 bases, with 18 bases between them. In DNA form, the CDR3 reads TGTGCCTGGACCGAGGGCCGATGGGGAGATTCACCCCTCCACTTT. It yields the protein CAWTEGRWGDSPLHF.